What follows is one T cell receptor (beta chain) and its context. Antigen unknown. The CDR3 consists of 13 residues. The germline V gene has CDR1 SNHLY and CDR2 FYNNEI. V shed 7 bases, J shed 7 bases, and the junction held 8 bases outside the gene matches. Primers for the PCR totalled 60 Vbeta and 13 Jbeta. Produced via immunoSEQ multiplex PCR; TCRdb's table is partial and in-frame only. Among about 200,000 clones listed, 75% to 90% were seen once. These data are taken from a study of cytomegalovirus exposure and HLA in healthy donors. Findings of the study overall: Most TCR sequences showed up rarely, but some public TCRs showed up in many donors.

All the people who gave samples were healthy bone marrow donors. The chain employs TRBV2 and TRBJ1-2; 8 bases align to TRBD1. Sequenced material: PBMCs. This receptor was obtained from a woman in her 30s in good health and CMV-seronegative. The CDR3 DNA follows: TGTGCCAGCAAGGAGCAGGGGGCAGGTGGCTACACCTTC. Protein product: CASKEQGAGGYTF. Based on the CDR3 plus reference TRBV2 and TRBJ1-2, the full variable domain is EPEVTQTPSHQVTQMGQEVILRCVPISNHLYFYWYRQILGQKVEFLVSFYNNEISEKSEIFDDQFSVERPDGSNFTLKIRSTKLEDSAMYFCASKEQGAGGYTFGSGTRLTVV.